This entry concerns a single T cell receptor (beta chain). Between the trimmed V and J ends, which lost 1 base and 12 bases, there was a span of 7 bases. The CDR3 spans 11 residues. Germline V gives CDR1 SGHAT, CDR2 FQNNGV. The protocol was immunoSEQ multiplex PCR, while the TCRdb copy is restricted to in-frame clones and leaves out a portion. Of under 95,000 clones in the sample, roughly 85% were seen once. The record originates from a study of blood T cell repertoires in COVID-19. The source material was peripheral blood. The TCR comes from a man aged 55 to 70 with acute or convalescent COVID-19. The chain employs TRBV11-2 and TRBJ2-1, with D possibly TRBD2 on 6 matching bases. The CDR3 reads CASSLGGGQFF. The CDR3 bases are TGTGCCAGCAGCTTAGGGGGAGGGCAGTTCTTC.